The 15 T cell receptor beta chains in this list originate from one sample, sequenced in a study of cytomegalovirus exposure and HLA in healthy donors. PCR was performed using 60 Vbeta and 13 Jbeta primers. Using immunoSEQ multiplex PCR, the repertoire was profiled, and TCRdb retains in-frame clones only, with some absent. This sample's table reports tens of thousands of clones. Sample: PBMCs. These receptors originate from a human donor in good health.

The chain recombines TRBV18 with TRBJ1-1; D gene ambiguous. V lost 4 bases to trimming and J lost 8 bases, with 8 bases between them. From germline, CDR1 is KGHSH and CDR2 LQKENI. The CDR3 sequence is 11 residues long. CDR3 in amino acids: CASSRSLEAFF. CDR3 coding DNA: TGTGCCAGCTCACGTAGTTTGGAAGCTTTCTTT.

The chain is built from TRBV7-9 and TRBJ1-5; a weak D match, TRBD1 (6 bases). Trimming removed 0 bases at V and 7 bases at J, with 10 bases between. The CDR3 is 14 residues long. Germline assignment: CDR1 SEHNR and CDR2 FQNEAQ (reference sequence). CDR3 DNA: TGTGCCAGCAGCTTAGCGAGCGGGGGCCAGCCCCAGCATTTT. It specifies CASSLASGGQPQHF.

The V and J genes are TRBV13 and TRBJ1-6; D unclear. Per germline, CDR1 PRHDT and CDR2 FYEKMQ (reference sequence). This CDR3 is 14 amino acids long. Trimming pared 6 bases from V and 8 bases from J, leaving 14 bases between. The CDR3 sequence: CASSAFRRDSPLHF. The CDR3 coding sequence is TGTGCCAGCAGTGCATTCCGGAGGGATTCACCCCTCCACTTT.

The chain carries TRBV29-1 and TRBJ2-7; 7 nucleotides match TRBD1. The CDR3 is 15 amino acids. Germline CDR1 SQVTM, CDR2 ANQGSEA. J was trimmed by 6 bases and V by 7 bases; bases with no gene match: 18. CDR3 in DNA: TGCAGCGCTAAGGGGGCCGGGACACGAGCTTCCGAGCAGTACTTC. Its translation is CSAKGAGTRASEQYF.

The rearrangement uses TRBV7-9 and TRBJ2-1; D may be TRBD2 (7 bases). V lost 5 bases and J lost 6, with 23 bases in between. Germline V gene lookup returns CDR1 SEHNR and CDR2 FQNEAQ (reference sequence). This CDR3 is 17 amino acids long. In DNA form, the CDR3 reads TGTGCCAGCAGCACCACCCAATGGGGGGGCCGCTCCAATGAGCAGTTCTTC. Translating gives CASSTTQWGGRSNEQFF. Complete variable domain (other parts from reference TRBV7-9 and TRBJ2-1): DTGVSQNPRHKITKRGQNVTFRCDPISEHNRLYWYRQTLGQGPEFLTYFQNEAQLEKSRLLSDRFSAERPKGSFSTLEIQRTEQGDSAMYLCASSTTQWGGRSNEQFFGPGTRLTVL.

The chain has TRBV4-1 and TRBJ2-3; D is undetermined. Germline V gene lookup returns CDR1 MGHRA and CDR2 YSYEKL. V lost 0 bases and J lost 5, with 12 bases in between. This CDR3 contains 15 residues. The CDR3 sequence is CASSQEESGRDTQYF. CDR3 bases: TGCGCCAGCAGCCAAGAAGAATCGGGTAGAGATACGCAGTATTTT.

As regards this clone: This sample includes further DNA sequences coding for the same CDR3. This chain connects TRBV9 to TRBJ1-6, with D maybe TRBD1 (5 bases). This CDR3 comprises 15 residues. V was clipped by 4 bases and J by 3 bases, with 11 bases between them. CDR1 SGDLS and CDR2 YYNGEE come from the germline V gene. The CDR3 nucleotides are TGTGCCAGCAGCCCAGGCCAGGGCTATAATTCACCCCTCCACTTT. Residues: CASSPGQGYNSPLHF.

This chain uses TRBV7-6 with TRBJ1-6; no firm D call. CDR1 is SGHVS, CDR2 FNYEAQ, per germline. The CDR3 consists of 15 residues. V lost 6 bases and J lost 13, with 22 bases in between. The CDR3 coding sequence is TGTGCCAGCAGTAGTAGAGCCTTTCAAGAAAGTCCCCTCCACTTT. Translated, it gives CASSSRAFQESPLHF.

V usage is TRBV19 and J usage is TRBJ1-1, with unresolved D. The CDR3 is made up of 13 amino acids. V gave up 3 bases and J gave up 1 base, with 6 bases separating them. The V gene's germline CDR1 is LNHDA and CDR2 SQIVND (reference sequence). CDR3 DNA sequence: TGTGCCAGTAGTATTCTACCGAACACTGAAGCTTTCTTT. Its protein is CASSILPNTEAFF.

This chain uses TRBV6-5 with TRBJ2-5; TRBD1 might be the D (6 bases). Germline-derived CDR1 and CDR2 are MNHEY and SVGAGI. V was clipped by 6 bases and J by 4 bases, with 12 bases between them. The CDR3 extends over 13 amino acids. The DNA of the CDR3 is TGTGCCAGCAGCCAACAGGGTCGAGAGACCCAGTACTTC. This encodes CASSQQGRETQYF.

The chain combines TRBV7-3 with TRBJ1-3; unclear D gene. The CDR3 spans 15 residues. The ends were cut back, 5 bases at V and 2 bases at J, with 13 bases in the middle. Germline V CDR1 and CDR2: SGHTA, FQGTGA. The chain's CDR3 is CASSLESGAGNTIYF. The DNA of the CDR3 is TGTGCCAGCAGCCTAGAAAGCGGTGCTGGAAACACCATATATTTT.

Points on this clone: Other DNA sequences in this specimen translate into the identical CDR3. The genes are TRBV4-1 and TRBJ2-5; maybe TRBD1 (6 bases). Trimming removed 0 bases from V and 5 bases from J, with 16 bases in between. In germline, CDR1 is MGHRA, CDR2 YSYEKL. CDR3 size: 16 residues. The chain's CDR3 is CASSQEGAGTPETQYF. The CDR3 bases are TGCGCCAGCAGCCAAGAGGGGGCCGGGACACCTGAGACCCAGTACTTC.

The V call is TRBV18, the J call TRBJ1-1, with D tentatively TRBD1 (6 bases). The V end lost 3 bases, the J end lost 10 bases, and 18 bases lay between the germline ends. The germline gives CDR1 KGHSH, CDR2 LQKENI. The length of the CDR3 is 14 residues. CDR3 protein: CASSPDRTRGRAFF. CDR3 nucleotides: TGTGCCAGCTCACCTGACAGGACCCGAGGACGAGCTTTCTTT.

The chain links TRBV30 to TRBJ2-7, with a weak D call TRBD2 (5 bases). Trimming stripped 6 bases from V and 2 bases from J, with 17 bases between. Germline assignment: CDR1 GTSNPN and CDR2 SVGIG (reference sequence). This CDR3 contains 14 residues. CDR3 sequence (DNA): TGTGCCTGCGGTCGGGAAAAATTCGCCTACGAGCAGTACTTC. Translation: CACGREKFAYEQYF.

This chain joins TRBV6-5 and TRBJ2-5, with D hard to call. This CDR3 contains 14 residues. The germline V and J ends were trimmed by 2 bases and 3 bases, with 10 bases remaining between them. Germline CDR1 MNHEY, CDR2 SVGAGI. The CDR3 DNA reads TGTGCCAGCAGTTACGAAGCGTCAGAAGAGACCCAGTACTTC. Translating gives CASSYEASEETQYF.